What follows is one T cell receptor beta chain and its context. These data come from a study of blood T cell repertoires in COVID-19. Study overall: PBMCs, B-cell-depleted T cells, or T cells were the source of the cDNA or gDNA that made up the material.

Trimming left V 7 bases short and J 0 bases short, with 12 bases between. The germline gives CDR1 LNHDA, CDR2 SQIVND (reference sequence). CDR3 length: 15 residues. The table came from immunoSEQ multiplex PCR; TCRdb's copy has only in-frame clones and leaves some out. This sample has about 53,000 clones; roughly four fifths occur once, and the top ten carry approximately 3%. This chain uses TRBV19 with TRBJ1-4; a weak D match, TRBD1 (6 bases). This clonotype was obtained from a woman aged 55-70 years with acute or convalescent COVID-19. The sequencing input was peripheral blood. DNA for the CDR3: TGTGCCAGTAACGGGGGGCTTGCAACTAATGAAAAACTGTTTTTT. It specifies CASNGGLATNEKLFF.